This T cell receptor beta chain was found in a study of control samples from healthy donors and cancer patients. Germline V CDR1 and CDR2: KGHSH, LQKENI. The V gene end was trimmed by 3 bases and the J gene end by 4 bases; junction bases not matched to a gene: 4. The CDR3 consists of 15 residues. The table came from immunoSEQ multiplex PCR; TCRdb's copy has only in-frame clones and leaves some out. Of around 150,000 clones in the sample, 89% are singletons; the top ten hold 4.9%. This clonotype originated in a young man in good health. V gene TRBV18 combines with J gene TRBJ2-5; 11 nucleotides match TRBD2. The sequenced sample was blood. The CDR3 reads CASSPSSGGSETQYF. The CDR3 nucleotides are TGTGCCAGCTCACCTTCTAGCGGGGGGTCAGAGACCCAGTACTTC. The variable domain in full, completed from reference TRBV18 and TRBJ2-5, reads NAGVMQNPRHLVRRRGQEARLRCSPMKGHSHVYWYRQLPEEGLKFMVYLQKENIIDESGMPKERFSAEFPKEGPSILRIQQVVRGDSAAYFCASSPSSGGSETQYFGPGTRLLVL.